The 24 T cell receptor beta chains below all came from one sample that was sequenced in a study of post-analysis software for immune sequencing data. Researchers reported that TCR beta cDNA libraries carried unique molecular identifiers. TCRdb used MiXCR to reprocess the PCR reads, holding one entry per CDR3 protein. The table has over 700,000 distinct CDR3 sequences, roughly 29% seen once. Broader study findings: A handful of TRBV segments occurring more often in patients than controls included TRBV5-6, TRBV5-1 and TRBV20-1.

The antigens for these receptors are not known. Sequencing was done on a sample of blood. All receptors derive from a girl aged 5 to 17 with multiple sclerosis.

The V gene is TRBV4-1, the J gene TRBJ2-1, with D possibly being TRBD1 or TRBD2 (5 bases each). CDR3 length: 15 residues. Trimming cost V 2 bases and J 5 bases, with 13 bases left between them. Per the germline V gene, CDR1 is MGHRA and CDR2 is YSYEKL. In DNA form, the CDR3 reads TGCGCCAGCAGCCAAAGGGACCTAGATAACAATGAGCAGTTCTTC. It translates to CASSQRDLDNNEQFF.

This clonotype is classed as medium-sized (0.01 to 0.1%). This chain links TRBV4-3 with TRBJ2-7, with 7 bases fitting TRBD1. Per germline, CDR1 LGHNA and CDR2 YSLEER. Losses at the gene ends were 4 bases for V and 3 bases for J; bases not matched to a gene: 9. This CDR3 has 15 amino acids. CDR3 in amino acids: CASSRQTGPSYEQYF. For the CDR3, the DNA is TGCGCCAGCAGCCGCCAGACAGGGCCCAGCTACGAGCAGTACTTC.

The table lists this clonotype with a few counts. The chain joins TRBV21-1 to TRBJ2-7. TRBV21-1 is marked as a pseudogene. The CDR3 extends over 14 amino acids. In DNA form, the CDR3 reads TGTGCCAGCAGCAAAACGACAGCCTACTACGAGCAGTACTTC. It is translated as CASSKTTAYYEQYF.

In its sample, this clonotype was seen a few times. V usage is TRBV12-3 or TRBV12-4 and J usage is TRBJ2-3; 10 nucleotides agree with TRBD2. The V and J ends lost 5 bases and 0 bases, in that order; junction bases with no gene match: 5. CDR3 length equals 16 residues. CDR3 amino acids: CASSTTLAGSTDTQYF. In DNA, the CDR3 is TGTGCCAGCAGTACCACACTAGCGGGGAGCACAGATACGCAGTATTTT.

This clonotype has more than one count but fewer than ten. CDR3 sequence: CSAVTTGGNSPLHF. In nucleotides, the CDR3 is TGCAGTGCTGTGACGACAGGTGGAAATTCACCCCTCCACTTT. The J gene is TRBJ1-6, the V gene TRBV20-1, with a possible D match to TRBD1 (6 bases). Germline CDR1 DFQATT, CDR2 SNEGSKA (reference sequence). The V and J ends lost 5 bases and 7 bases respectively, with 15 bases between them. The CDR3 extends over 14 amino acids.

In this sample, this clonotype turned up a few times. The chain couples TRBV7-2 to TRBJ1-5, with 10 bases identical to TRBD1. The trim removed 6 bases at V and 5 bases at J, leaving 16 bases unmatched. Per germline, CDR1 SGHTA and CDR2 FQGNSA. The CDR3 is made up of 18 amino acids. In DNA, the CDR3 is TGTGCCAGCAGTCCTCTTATGTGGGACAGGGGATATCATCAGCCCCAGCATTTT. Translated, it gives CASSPLMWDRGYHQPQHF.

This clonotype appeared a few times. The V gene is TRBV20-1, the J gene TRBJ2-4, with a weak D call TRBD2 (6 bases). The CDR3 consists of 13 residues. Between the trimmed V and J ends, which lost 3 bases and 9 bases, there was a span of 15 bases. CDR1 is DFQATT and CDR2 is SNEGSKA in the germline V gene (reference sequence). CDR3 protein: CSASWGGGGIQYF. Written as DNA, the CDR3 is TGCAGTGCTAGTTGGGGTGGGGGAGGCATTCAGTACTTC.

The chain combines TRBV7-9 with TRBJ2-2; 9 bases align to TRBD1. Germline-derived CDR1 and CDR2 are SEHNR and FQNEAQ (reference sequence). This CDR3 comprises 15 residues. With 2 bases clipped from V and 6 bases from J, the junction kept 4 bases outside the gene matches. Written as DNA, the CDR3 is TGTGCCAGCAGCTTACCACAGGGGGCGGCCGGGGAGCTGTTTTTT. Translated, it gives CASSLPQGAAGELFF.

This clonotype turned up a few times. The chain employs TRBV25-1 and TRBJ2-5; possible D gene TRBD2, 5 bases. CDR3 size: 15 residues. The germline V and J ends were trimmed by 2 bases and 5 bases, with 15 bases remaining between them. Germline V gives CDR1 MGHDK, CDR2 SYGVNS. DNA for the CDR3: TGTGCCAGCAGTGAAATGTTGGCCACGGGGGAGACCCAGTACTTC. Translation gives CASSEMLATGETQYF.

A word on this clonotype: This likely comes from a read error, as the CDR3 has no conserved phenylalanine or tryptophan at its end. This sequence joins TRBV29-1 and TRBJ2-1; 8 positions match TRBD2. V lost 5 bases and J lost 4; bases outside the gene matches: 10. The CDR3 is made up of 15 amino acids. CDR1 is SQVTM and CDR2 is ANQGSEA in the germline V gene. CDR3 sequence (DNA): TGCAGCGTTATCGGGAGACTAGCGCTTTACAATGAGCAGTTCGTC. As protein: CSVIGRLALYNEQFV.

This chain connects TRBV29-1 to TRBJ2-1; no clear D. This CDR3 has 16 amino acids. Between the trimmed V and J ends, which lost 3 bases and 2 bases, there was a span of 17 bases. Germline CDR1 reads SQVTM; CDR2 reads ANQGSEA. The CDR3 DNA reads as TGCAGCGTTGACGAATTTTTGGGCGTTACCTACAATGAGCAGTTCTTC. Translating it yields CSVDEFLGVTYNEQFF.

The chain uses TRBV29-1 and TRBJ1-5, with D possibly TRBD1 on 5 matching bases. CDR1 SQVTM and CDR2 ANQGSEA come from the germline V gene. V lost 1 base to trimming and J lost 5 bases, with 9 bases between them. The CDR3 is made up of 13 amino acids. The CDR3 nucleotides are TGCAGCGTTGAAGGGGGCAGGGATCAGCCCCAGCATTTT. It encodes CSVEGGRDQPQHF. Based on the CDR3 plus reference TRBV29-1 and TRBJ1-5, the full variable domain is SAVISQKPSRDICQRGTSLTIQCQVDSQVTMMFWYRQQPGQSLTLIATANQGSEATYESGFVIDKFPISRPNLTFSTLTVSNMSPEDSSIYLCSVEGGRDQPQHFGDGTRLSIL.

This clonotype was seen ten or more times. The V gene is TRBV29-1, the J gene TRBJ2-5; D is perhaps TRBD2 (5 bases). The CDR3 is made up of 12 amino acids. Germline loops: CDR1 SQVTM, CDR2 ANQGSEA. Between the trimmed V and J ends, which lost 5 bases and 4 bases, there was a span of 11 bases. In DNA form, the CDR3 reads TGCAGCGTTTCGGGGAACGCAGAGACCCAGTACTTC. Translating gives CSVSGNAETQYF.

The chain recombines TRBV20-1 with TRBJ2-5; 12 nucleotides match TRBD2. Germline V gene data show CDR1 as DFQATT and CDR2 as SNEGSKA (reference sequence). V gave up 6 bases and J gave up 1 base; unmatched junction bases: 6. There are 15 residues in the CDR3. CDR3 sequence (DNA): TGCAGTGCCCCTGGGACTAGCGGGTCCCAAGAGACCCAGTACTTC. It translates to CSAPGTSGSQETQYF.

This clonotype was seen a handful of times. The V call is TRBV29-1, the J call TRBJ1-4; tentative D call: TRBD1 (5 bases). The CDR3 sequence is 13 residues long. Germline lookup yields CDR1 SQVTM and CDR2 ANQGSEA. Trimming stripped 7 bases from V and 7 bases from J, with 16 bases between. CDR3 DNA: TGCAGCGCACTACGGCAGGGAAGTGAAAAACTGTTTTTT. It yields the protein CSALRQGSEKLFF.

This clonotype was seen once. The CDR3 loop is CSATQPGGQVGNQPQHF. As DNA, the CDR3 is TGCAGTGCTACCCAGCCGGGGGGACAAGTAGGCAATCAGCCCCAGCATTTT. This chain joins TRBV20-1 and TRBJ1-5, with D maybe TRBD1 (6 bases). The germline gives CDR1 DFQATT, CDR2 SNEGSKA (reference sequence). This CDR3 region has 17 residues. V gave up 4 bases and J gave up 2 bases, with 21 bases separating them.

This clonotype was observed a few times. The rearrangement uses TRBV6-4 and TRBJ2-1; unclear D gene. CDR3 size: 17 residues. Germline V gene sequence: CDR1 MRHNA, CDR2 SNTAGT. V was trimmed by 5 bases and J by 2 bases, leaving 19 bases between them. The CDR3 loop reads CASSNIVKRAPYNEQFF. DNA of the CDR3: TGTGCCAGCAGTAATATAGTAAAAAGAGCTCCCTACAATGAGCAGTTCTTC.

V and J are TRBV13 and TRBJ2-7; TRBD2 matches 11 bases. The CDR3 has 16 residues. CDR1 PRHDT and CDR2 FYEKMQ come from the germline V gene (reference sequence). The V segment lost 6 bases and the J segment 7 bases; nucleotides outside the gene matches: 14. CDR3 protein: CASSPSGGISYNEQYF. CDR3 sequence (DNA): TGTGCCAGCAGTCCTAGCGGGGGGATCTCCTACAATGAGCAGTACTTC.

This clonotype was detected a few times. V usage is TRBV5-6 and J usage is TRBJ1-1; D remains ambiguous. V was shortened by 4 bases and J by 5 bases, with 9 bases between the two germline ends. Germline V lookup: CDR1 SGHDT, CDR2 YYEEEE. The CDR3 consists of 12 residues. The CDR3 bases are TGTGCCAGCAGCGTCGGCGAGACTGAAGCTTTCTTT. Translating gives CASSVGETEAFF.

There are a few counts of this clonotype. CDR3 residues: CASGMGLTYTDTQYF. DNA for the CDR3: TGTGCCAGCGGGATGGGACTGACCTACACAGATACGCAGTATTTT. This chain connects TRBV2 to TRBJ2-3; possibly TRBD2 for D (6 bases). V was trimmed by 8 bases and J by 2 bases, leaving 17 bases between them. The CDR3 loop spans 15 amino acids. Germline CDR1 and CDR2: SNHLY and FYNNEI.

This clonotype has a count of ten or more. The chain is built from TRBV20-1 and TRBJ2-1; D might be TRBD1 or TRBD2, each matching 6 bases. The V gene lost 5 bases and the J gene lost 3 bases, with 17 bases spanning the gap. Germline V lookup: CDR1 DFQATT, CDR2 SNEGSKA (reference sequence). The CDR3 is made up of 15 amino acids. The CDR3: CSAASGARYYNEQFF. For the CDR3, the DNA is TGCAGTGCTGCGTCGGGGGCTAGATACTACAATGAGCAGTTCTTC.

Of note for this clonotype: A much larger clone lies one base from this, so it may be a read error. The gene calls are TRBV11-2 and TRBJ2-7; D is undetermined. Per the germline V gene, CDR1 is SGHAT and CDR2 is FQNNGV. The germline V and J ends were trimmed by 0 bases and 10 bases, with 13 bases remaining between them. The CDR3 consists of 13 residues. The CDR3 region is CASSLEGNGLQYF. CDR3 nucleotide sequence: TGTGCCAGCAGCTTAGAGGGCAACGGGCTCCAGTACTTC.

Only a few counts were recorded for this clonotype. This chain joins TRBV29-1 and TRBJ2-3; no firm D call. The CDR3 is 11 amino acids. Germline V lookup: CDR1 SQVTM, CDR2 ANQGSEA. With 7 bases removed from V and 4 bases from J, the gap between germline ends came to 9 bases. The CDR3 sequence is CSARTADTQYF. In DNA form, the CDR3 reads TGCAGCGCCCGGACGGCAGATACGCAGTATTTT.

The V and J genes are TRBV6-5 and TRBJ1-5; unclear D gene. V gave up 8 bases and J gave up 6 bases, with 14 bases separating them. CDR3 length equals 13 residues. The germline V gene encodes CDR1 MNHEY and CDR2 SVGAGI. Here the CDR3 reads CASRLGVSQPQHF. The CDR3 DNA follows: TGTGCCAGCCGGCTTGGGGTTAGTCAGCCCCAGCATTTT.